This TCR beta chain was retrieved from a study of T cell clusters in autoimmune cytopenias. The CDR3 sequence is 16 residues long. The germline gives CDR1 DFQATT, CDR2 SNEGSKA (reference sequence). Multiplex touch-down PCR amplified TRB using TRB-A and TRB-B pools in one tube. TCRdb reanalyzed the multiplex PCR reads, giving one entry per CDR3 protein sequence and no DNA. The sample table sets out under 1,000 distinct CDR3 sequences. Each sample's input was approximately 270 ng genomic DNA, roughly 40,000 genome equivalents. The material sequenced was peripheral blood. V gene TRBV20-1 combines with J gene TRBJ1-6; TCRdb lists TRBD1, though no DNA is available to test this call. The TCR comes from a human donor with an autoimmune cytopenia or autoimmune hepatitis (not recorded which). This CDR3 is CSARVLQGAKSSPLHF.